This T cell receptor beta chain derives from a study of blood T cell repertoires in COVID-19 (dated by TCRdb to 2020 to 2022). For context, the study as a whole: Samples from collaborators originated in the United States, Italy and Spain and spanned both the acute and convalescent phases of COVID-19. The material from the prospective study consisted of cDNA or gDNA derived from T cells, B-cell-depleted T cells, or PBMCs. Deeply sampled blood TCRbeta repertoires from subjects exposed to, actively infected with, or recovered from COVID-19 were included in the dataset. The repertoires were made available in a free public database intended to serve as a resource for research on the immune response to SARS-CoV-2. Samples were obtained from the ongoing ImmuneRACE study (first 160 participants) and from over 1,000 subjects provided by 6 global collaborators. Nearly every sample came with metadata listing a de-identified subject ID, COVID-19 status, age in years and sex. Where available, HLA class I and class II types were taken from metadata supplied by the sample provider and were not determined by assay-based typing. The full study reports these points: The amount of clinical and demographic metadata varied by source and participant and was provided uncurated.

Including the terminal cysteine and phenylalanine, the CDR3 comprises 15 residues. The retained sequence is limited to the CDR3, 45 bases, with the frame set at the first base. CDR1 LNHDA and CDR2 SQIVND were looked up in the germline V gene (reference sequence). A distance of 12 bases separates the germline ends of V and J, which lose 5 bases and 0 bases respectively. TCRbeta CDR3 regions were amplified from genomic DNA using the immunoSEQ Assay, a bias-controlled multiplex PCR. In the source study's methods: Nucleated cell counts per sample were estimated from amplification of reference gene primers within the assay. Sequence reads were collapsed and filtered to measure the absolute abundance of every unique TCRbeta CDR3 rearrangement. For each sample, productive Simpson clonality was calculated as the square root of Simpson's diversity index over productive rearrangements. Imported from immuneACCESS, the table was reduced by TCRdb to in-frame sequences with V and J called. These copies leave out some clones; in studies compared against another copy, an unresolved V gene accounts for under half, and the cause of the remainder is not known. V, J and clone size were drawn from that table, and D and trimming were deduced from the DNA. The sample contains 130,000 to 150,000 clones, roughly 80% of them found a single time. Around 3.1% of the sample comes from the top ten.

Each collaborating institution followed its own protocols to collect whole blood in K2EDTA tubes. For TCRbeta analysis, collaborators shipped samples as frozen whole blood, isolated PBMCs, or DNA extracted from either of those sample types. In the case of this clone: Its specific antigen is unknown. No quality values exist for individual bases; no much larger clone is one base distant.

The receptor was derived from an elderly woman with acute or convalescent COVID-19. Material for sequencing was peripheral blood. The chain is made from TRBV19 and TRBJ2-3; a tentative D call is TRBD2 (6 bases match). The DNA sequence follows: TGTGCCAGTAGTTCCGGGCGGGGTAGCACAGATACGCAGTATTTT. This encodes CASSSGRGSTDTQYF.